Listed below are T cell receptor beta chains from one sample, sequenced in a study of CD8 T cells in ankylosing spondylitis. TCRdb redid the calling of the 5' RACE reads with MiXCR, one entry per CDR3 protein. This table has hundreds of thousands of distinct CDR3 sequences, less than 25% appearing once. Input material: blood, either unsorted or a sorted T cell fraction (not recorded which). These receptor sequences come from a female donor with ankylosing spondylitis or in good health (not recorded which). CDR3s include the opening cysteine and the closing phenylalanine or tryptophan. Fields, in order: CDR3 length, clone size, V gene, J gene, D gene, CDR3 protein, CDR3 DNA. The D gene is left open where the match is weak. Clone size is given for some rows only: seen once, a few or many times, or a class if the clone is expanded.

CDR3 length: 14; clone size: -; V gene: TRBV6-1; J gene: TRBJ1-6; D gene: -; CDR3 protein: CASSERMGNSPLHF; CDR3 DNA: TGTGCCAGCAGTGAACGGATGGGAAATTCACCCCTCCACTTT
CDR3 length: 15; clone size: few; V gene: TRBV10-3; J gene: TRBJ2-3; D gene: TRBD2; CDR3 protein: CATGSLAGGLDTQYF; CDR3 DNA: TGTGCCACAGGGAGCCTAGCGGGGGGGTTGGATACGCAGTATTTT
CDR3 length: 15; clone size: few; V gene: TRBV5-1; J gene: TRBJ2-5; D gene: -; CDR3 protein: CASSPESASQETQYF; CDR3 DNA: TGCGCCAGCAGCCCGGAATCGGCCTCCCAAGAGACCCAGTACTTC
CDR3 length: 16; clone size: few; V gene: TRBV20-1; J gene: TRBJ2-1; D gene: TRBD2; CDR3 protein: CSARDPASGLYNEQFF; CDR3 DNA: TGCAGTGCTAGAGATCCCGCTAGCGGATTGTACAATGAGCAGTTCTTC
CDR3 length: 13; clone size: -; V gene: TRBV9; J gene: TRBJ2-1; D gene: TRBD2; CDR3 protein: CASGGLADNEQFF; CDR3 DNA: TGTGCCAGCGGCGGACTAGCGGACAATGAGCAGTTCTTC
CDR3 length: 14; clone size: few; V gene: TRBV20-1; J gene: TRBJ2-4; D gene: TRBD1; CDR3 protein: CSAYDDRGENIQYF; CDR3 DNA: TGCAGCGCTTACGACGACAGGGGCGAAAACATTCAGTACTTC
CDR3 length: 14; clone size: many; V gene: TRBV10-3; J gene: TRBJ2-3; D gene: -; CDR3 protein: CAITLGGSTDTQYF; CDR3 DNA: TGTGCCATCACTCTCGGGGGTAGCACAGATACGCAGTATTTT
CDR3 length: 12; clone size: -; V gene: TRBV20-1; J gene: TRBJ1-1; D gene: TRBD1; CDR3 protein: CSAPGTGGTAFF; CDR3 DNA: TGCAGTGCTCCCGGGACAGGGGGGACAGCTTTCTTT
CDR3 length: 15; clone size: few; V gene: TRBV4-2; J gene: TRBJ1-4; D gene: -; CDR3 protein: CASSQVGATNEKLFF; CDR3 DNA: TGTGCCAGCAGCCAAGTTGGGGCAACTAATGAAAAACTGTTTTTT
CDR3 length: 16; clone size: few; V gene: TRBV7-8; J gene: TRBJ1-5; D gene: -; CDR3 protein: CASRQGRSRGNQPQHF; CDR3 DNA: TGTGCCAGCAGGCAAGGACGGTCGCGGGGCAATCAGCCCCAGCATTTT
CDR3 length: 14; clone size: few; V gene: TRBV5-4; J gene: TRBJ1-1; D gene: TRBD1; CDR3 protein: CASSPRQGVTEAFF; CDR3 DNA: TGTGCCAGCAGCCCACGACAGGGAGTCACTGAAGCTTTCTTT
CDR3 length: 16; clone size: -; V gene: TRBV15; J gene: TRBJ1-1; D gene: -; CDR3 protein: CATSRGYGPRNTEAFF; CDR3 DNA: TGTGCCACCAGCAGAGGCTACGGACCTAGGAACACTGAAGCTTTCTTT
CDR3 length: 13; clone size: many; V gene: TRBV28; J gene: TRBJ1-1; D gene: -; CDR3 protein: CASLGQLNTEAFF; CDR3 DNA: TGTGCCAGTCTCGGACAGTTGAACACTGAAGCTTTCTTT
CDR3 length: 17; clone size: -; V gene: TRBV4-2; J gene: TRBJ2-1; D gene: TRBD2; CDR3 protein: CASSQVSLAGGHNEQFF; CDR3 DNA: TGTGCCAGCAGCCAAGTTTCACTAGCGGGAGGGCACAATGAGCAGTTCTTC
CDR3 length: 14; clone size: -; V gene: TRBV11-2; J gene: TRBJ2-1; D gene: -; CDR3 protein: CASSTPGLYNEQFF; CDR3 DNA: TGTGCCAGCAGCACACCTGGACTTTACAATGAGCAGTTCTTC
CDR3 length: 16; clone size: few; V gene: TRBV12-3/TRBV12-4; J gene: TRBJ1-4; D gene: -; CDR3 protein: CASSFRGPKVDEKLFF; CDR3 DNA: TGTGCCAGCAGTTTTAGGGGTCCGAAGGTGGATGAAAAACTGTTTTTT
CDR3 length: 18; clone size: -; V gene: TRBV5-1; J gene: TRBJ1-2; D gene: -; CDR3 protein: CASSFIPGRSSKNYGYTF; CDR3 DNA: TGCGCCAGCAGCTTTATTCCAGGGAGATCTTCCAAGAACTATGGCTACACCTTC
CDR3 length: 14; clone size: many; V gene: TRBV12-3/TRBV12-4; J gene: TRBJ2-7; D gene: TRBD1; CDR3 protein: CASSLGTGPLEQYF; CDR3 DNA: TGTGCCAGCAGTTTAGGGACAGGACCCCTCGAGCAGTACTTC
CDR3 length: 14; clone size: -; V gene: TRBV25-1; J gene: TRBJ1-2; D gene: TRBD1; CDR3 protein: CASSPRTGIYGYTF; CDR3 DNA: TGTGCCAGCAGTCCGAGGACAGGAATTTATGGCTACACCTTC
CDR3 length: 16; clone size: many; V gene: TRBV9; J gene: TRBJ2-3; D gene: TRBD2; CDR3 protein: CASSVDLAGSTDTQYF; CDR3 DNA: TGTGCCAGCAGCGTAGACCTAGCGGGATCCACAGATACGCAGTATTTT
CDR3 length: 16; clone size: -; V gene: TRBV6-1; J gene: TRBJ2-2; D gene: -; CDR3 protein: CASTSSAGATTGELFF; CDR3 DNA: TGTGCCAGCACCTCTAGCGCAGGGGCGACCACCGGGGAGCTGTTTTTT
CDR3 length: 13; clone size: -; V gene: TRBV12-3/TRBV12-4; J gene: TRBJ2-3; D gene: -; CDR3 protein: CASSFRPGDTQYF; CDR3 DNA: TGTGCCAGCAGTTTTCGTCCCGGAGATACGCAGTATTTT
CDR3 length: 14; clone size: -; V gene: TRBV9; J gene: TRBJ2-5; D gene: -; CDR3 protein: CASSLTGLAETQYF; CDR3 DNA: TGTGCCAGCAGTTTGACCGGACTGGCAGAGACCCAGTACTTC
CDR3 length: 13; clone size: -; V gene: TRBV6-6; J gene: TRBJ2-3; D gene: -; CDR3 protein: CASSYRTTDTQYF; CDR3 DNA: TGTGCCAGCAGTTACCGCACCACAGATACGCAGTATTTT
CDR3 length: 13; clone size: -; V gene: TRBV9; J gene: TRBJ2-5; D gene: -; CDR3 protein: CASSVEHVGTQYF; CDR3 DNA: TGTGCCAGCAGCGTAGAACATGTAGGGACCCAGTACTTC
CDR3 length: 15; clone size: many; V gene: TRBV12-3/TRBV12-4; J gene: TRBJ2-7; D gene: TRBD2; CDR3 protein: CASSPGTSGRYEQYF; CDR3 DNA: TGTGCCAGCAGCCCTGGGACTAGCGGACGCTACGAGCAGTACTTC
CDR3 length: 15; clone size: -; V gene: TRBV12-3/TRBV12-4; J gene: TRBJ2-3; D gene: -; CDR3 protein: CASSQVGASTDTQYF; CDR3 DNA: TGTGCCAGCAGCCAAGTCGGGGCTAGCACAGATACGCAGTATTTT
CDR3 length: 13; clone size: -; V gene: TRBV20-1; J gene: TRBJ2-7; D gene: -; CDR3 protein: CSALGGPSYEQYF; CDR3 DNA: TGCAGTGCCTTGGGGGGTCCCTCCTACGAGCAGTACTTC
CDR3 length: 14; clone size: few; V gene: TRBV5-1; J gene: TRBJ2-1; D gene: -; CDR3 protein: CASSRSGSYNEQFF; CDR3 DNA: TGCGCCAGCAGTCGTAGCGGTTCCTACAATGAGCAGTTCTTC